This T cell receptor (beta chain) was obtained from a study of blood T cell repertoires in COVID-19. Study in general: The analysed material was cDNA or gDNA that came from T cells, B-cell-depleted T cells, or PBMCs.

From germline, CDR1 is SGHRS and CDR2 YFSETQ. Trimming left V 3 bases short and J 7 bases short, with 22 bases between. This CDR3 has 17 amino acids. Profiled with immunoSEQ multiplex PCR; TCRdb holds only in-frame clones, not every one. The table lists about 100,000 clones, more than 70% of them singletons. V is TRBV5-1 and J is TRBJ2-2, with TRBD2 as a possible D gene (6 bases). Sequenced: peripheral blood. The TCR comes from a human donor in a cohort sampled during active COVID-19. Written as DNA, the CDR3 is TGCGCCAGCAGCTCCCGTCGGGCGGGAACGAGTAGCGGGGAGCTGTTTTTT. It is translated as CASSSRRAGTSSGELFF.